This T cell receptor beta chain is drawn from a study of cytomegalovirus exposure and HLA in healthy donors. Study-wide points: A classifier reportedly called cytomegalovirus status with high sensitivity and specificity.

About this clone: What it recognizes is unknown.

The primer mix had 60 Vbeta and 13 Jbeta primers. Here immunoSEQ multiplex PCR was the method, and the copy in TCRdb shows in-frame clones only, minus some. The sample lists fewer than 250,000 clones, about four fifths occurring once. Sequencing was performed on PBMCs. This sequence was found in a woman in her 50s in good health and CMV-seropositive.

The CDR3 region has the DNA TGTGCCAGCAGCTTAGTAACGTCAGATGGCTACACCTTC. This codes for CASSLVTSDGYTF. This chain joins TRBV7-2 and TRBJ1-2; no definite D call. In germline, CDR1 is SGHTA, CDR2 FQGNSA. The CDR3 runs to 13 residues. The V end lost 1 base, the J end lost 6 bases, and 9 bases lay between the germline ends.